The 24 T cell receptor beta chains below all came from one sample that was sequenced in a study of shared clonotypes between healthy human individuals. Generated by immunoSEQ multiplex PCR, the TCRdb table keeps only in-frame clones and is missing some. In the table there are about 2.4 million clones, roughly 93% of which are singletons. The sequencing sample was made of naive CD4+ T cells from PBMCs. The subset denotes: CD45RA+ positively selected. The receptors were sampled from a man aged 18 to 35 in good health. Some clones in this sample may be carry-over from other donors' samples.

The chain uses TRBV9 and TRBJ2-2, with 10 bases matching TRBD2. V lost 0 bases, J lost 5 bases, and 4 bases stayed unmatched. Per germline, CDR1 SGDLS and CDR2 YYNGEE. The CDR3 covers 16 residues. The CDR3 nucleotides are TGTGCCAGCAGCGTAGGTTCACTAGCGGGAACCGGGGAGCTGTTTTTT. Protein sequence: CASSVGSLAGTGELFF.

The rearrangement joins TRBV4-1 to TRBJ2-3; the D is unclear. V gave up 1 base and J gave up 3 bases, with 11 bases separating them. The CDR3 runs 15 residues. Germline V gene lookup returns CDR1 MGHRA and CDR2 YSYEKL. The CDR3 DNA follows: TGCGCCAGCAGCCAAGTTGGCTTACTGACAGATACGCAGTATTTT. As protein: CASSQVGLLTDTQYF.

The chain combines TRBV10-1 with TRBJ2-3, with D perhaps TRBD2 (5 bases). The CDR3 consists of 16 residues. The germline V gene has CDR1 WNHNN and CDR2 SYGVQD (reference sequence). Trimming removed 0 bases at V and 4 bases at J, with 14 bases between. The CDR3 DNA is TGCGCCAGCAGTGAGTCAAACCTAGCTCCATCAGATACGCAGTATTTT. Protein sequence: CASSESNLAPSDTQYF.

The chain couples TRBV28 to TRBJ2-1; D not resolved. Germline-derived CDR1 and CDR2 are MDHEN and SYDVKM. The CDR3 runs to 10 residues. V lost 3 bases and J 10 bases, leaving 4 bases between the germline ends. The chain's CDR3 is CASSFQEQFF. CDR3 in DNA: TGTGCCAGCAGTTTCCAAGAGCAGTTCTTC. Looking up the rest from reference TRBV28 and TRBJ2-1 gives the full variable domain: DVKVTQSSRYLVKRTGEKVFLECVQDMDHENMFWYRQDPGLGLRLIYFSYDVKMKEKGDIPEGYSVSREKKERFSLILESASTNQTSMYLCASSFQEQFFGPGTRLTVL.

A note on this clone: The same CDR3 arises from other DNA sequences in this sample as well. The chain has TRBV6-6 and TRBJ1-1; 8 nucleotides line up with TRBD1. Losses at the gene ends were 0 bases for V and 10 bases for J; bases not matched to a gene: 1. The CDR3 is 12 amino acids. Per the germline V gene, CDR1 is MNHNY and CDR2 is SVGAGI (reference sequence). The CDR3 is CASSYSGTGAFF. The CDR3 nucleotides are TGTGCCAGCAGTTACTCCGGGACAGGAGCTTTCTTT.

This clone has just one count. The chain carries TRBV5-1 and TRBJ1-1; unclear D gene. Between the trimmed V and J ends, which lost 0 bases and 1 base, there was a span of 7 bases. This CDR3 contains 14 residues. Germline loops: CDR1 SGHRS, CDR2 YFSETQ. CDR3 sequence reads: CASSLEIWNTEAFF. In DNA form, the CDR3 reads TGCGCCAGCAGCTTGGAAATATGGAACACTGAAGCTTTCTTT.

The chain has TRBV9 and TRBJ1-2; D uncertain. The V and J ends lost 4 bases and 0 bases respectively, with 10 bases between them. Germline CDR1 reads SGDLS; CDR2 reads YYNGEE. The CDR3 loop spans 14 amino acids. The CDR3 spells CASSRGVPNYGYTF. CDR3 DNA: TGTGCCAGCAGCCGAGGTGTACCTAACTATGGCTACACCTTC.

This clone has a single count. The gene calls are TRBV28 and TRBJ1-1; TRBD1 agrees at 8 bases. V lost 5 bases and J lost 0; bases outside the gene matches: 5. The CDR3 covers 15 residues. Germline values: CDR1 MDHEN, CDR2 SYDVKM. CDR3 region: CASSRQGSMNTEAFF. The DNA for the CDR3 is TGTGCCAGCAGTCGACAGGGGTCAATGAACACTGAAGCTTTCTTT.

CDR3 region: CASSYSDRLIGAFF. CDR3 DNA sequence: TGTGCCAGCAGTTACTCGGACAGGCTGATCGGAGCTTTCTTT. The chain couples TRBV6-5 to TRBJ1-1; 7 bases agree with TRBD1. The CDR3 loop spans 14 amino acids. In germline, CDR1 is MNHEY, CDR2 SVGAGI. The V and J ends lost 0 bases and 10 bases, in that order; junction bases with no gene match: 8.

The chain employs TRBV4-1 and TRBJ2-2; D call uncertain. Trimming removed 2 bases at V and 8 bases at J, with 18 bases between. The CDR3 totals 16 residues. Germline CDR1 reads MGHRA; CDR2 reads YSYEKL. The CDR3: CASSQPRLGGMGELFF. The CDR3 region has the DNA TGCGCCAGCAGCCAACCAAGACTGGGTGGCATGGGGGAGCTGTTTTTT.

The genes are TRBV5-1 and TRBJ2-7; 10 nucleotides align to TRBD2. Germline CDR1 is SGHRS and CDR2 is YFSETQ. J gave up 0 bases and V 4 bases, and 7 bases lay outside the gene matches. The CDR3 extends over 16 amino acids. Here the CDR3 DNA reads TGCGCCAGCAGCACAGGACTAGCGGACATCTCCTACGAGCAGTACTTC. Its protein product is CASSTGLADISYEQYF.

The chain joins TRBV7-8 to TRBJ2-5; 7 bases map to TRBD1. CDR3 length: 16 amino acids. With V trimmed by 7 bases and J by 4 bases, 15 bases remained unmatched. Germline values: CDR1 SGHVS, CDR2 FQNEAQ. The CDR3 bases are TGTGCCAGCACCTACAATCAGGGGGATTTTGCAGAGACCCAGTACTTC. Translated: CASTYNQGDFAETQYF.

The chain employs TRBV7-3 and TRBJ2-2; TRBD2 might be the D (7 bases). This CDR3 spans 16 amino acids. Germline CDR1 reads SGHTA; CDR2 reads FQGTGA. V lost 5 bases and J 0 bases, leaving 13 bases between the germline ends. CDR3 bases: TGTGCCAGCAGCCGCGGGGGCACTTCGAACACCGGGGAGCTGTTTTTT. This gives the protein CASSRGGTSNTGELFF.

This clone occurred once. This rearrangement joins TRBV7-2 to TRBJ2-7, with D uncertain. Germline CDR1 is SGHTA and CDR2 is FQGNSA. Trimming stripped 6 bases from V and 7 bases from J, with 10 bases between. The CDR3 is 11 amino acids. The CDR3 nucleotides are TGTGCCAGCAGGGCTAGATCTGAGCAGTACTTC. It yields the protein CASRARSEQYF.

V usage is TRBV28 and J usage is TRBJ1-3; D is unclear. Germline V gene lookup returns CDR1 MDHEN and CDR2 SYDVKM. The CDR3 length is 13 residues. Between the trimmed V and J ends, which lost 8 bases and 6 bases, there was a span of 14 bases. The CDR3: CASPSPLENTIYF. CDR3 coding DNA: TGTGCCAGCCCCTCCCCTCTGGAAAACACCATATATTTT. The full variable domain, its missing parts supplied by reference TRBV28 and TRBJ1-3, is DVKVTQSSRYLVKRTGEKVFLECVQDMDHENMFWYRQDPGLGLRLIYFSYDVKMKEKGDIPEGYSVSREKKERFSLILESASTNQTSMYLCASPSPLENTIYFGEGSWLTVV.

This clone appeared once. J is TRBJ1-2 and V is TRBV19; possibly TRBD1 for D (6 bases). The CDR3 length is 14 residues. Trimming shortened V by 7 bases and J by 1 base, and 13 bases separated the two germline ends. Germline CDR1 and CDR2: LNHDA and SQIVND (reference sequence). The CDR3 sequence is CASNTRGLNYGYTF. The CDR3 nucleotides are TGTGCCAGTAATACCAGGGGACTTAACTATGGCTACACCTTC. The complete variable domain, with remaining parts taken from reference TRBV19 and TRBJ1-2, reads DGGITQSPKYLFRKEGQNVTLSCEQNLNHDAMYWYRQDPGQGLRLIYYSQIVNDFQKGDIAEGYSVSREKKESFPLTVTSAQKNPTAFYLCASNTRGLNYGYTFGSGTRLTVV.

The rearrangement links TRBV27 to TRBJ2-6; D ambiguous. Germline CDR1 reads MNHEY; CDR2 reads SMNVEV (reference sequence). The CDR3 spans 14 residues. The V and J ends lost 6 bases and 0 bases respectively, with 6 bases between them. The CDR3 DNA is TGTGCCAGCAGAAGCCACTCTGGGGCCAACGTCCTGACTTTC. Amino acids: CASRSHSGANVLTF.

To note about this clone: As the CDR3 is not closed by the conserved phenylalanine or tryptophan, this likely results from a read error. The J gene is TRBJ2-7, the V gene TRBV6-6; 10 bases are a match to TRBD2. This CDR3 has 15 residues. V lost 5 bases, J lost 3 bases, and 7 bases stayed unmatched. The germline V gene has CDR1 MNHNY and CDR2 SVGAGI (reference sequence). CDR3: CASSPKREGRYEQYL. CDR3 DNA sequence: TGTGCCAGCAGTCCTAAGCGGGAGGGCCGCTACGAGCAGTACCTC.

This clone showed up just once. V usage is TRBV29-1 and J usage is TRBJ1-4; D is undetermined. The CDR3 runs 13 residues. CDR1 and CDR2 (germline): SQVTM, ANQGSEA. V was shortened by 7 bases and J by 3 bases, with 12 bases between the two germline ends. CDR3 DNA: TGCAGCGCCCTCAAGGCGGCTAATGAAAAACTGTTTTTT. It specifies CSALKAANEKLFF.

This rearrangement joins TRBV28 to TRBJ1-1; TRBD1 is a possible D gene (5 bases). V was clipped by 10 bases and J by 2 bases, with 23 bases between them. Germline V gene lookup returns CDR1 MDHEN and CDR2 SYDVKM. The CDR3 consists of 16 residues. CDR3: CATAPPPGGGNTEAFF. The CDR3 DNA reads as TGTGCCACTGCACCCCCCCCGGGGGGAGGAAACACTGAAGCTTTCTTT.

On this clone: The same CDR3 arises from other DNA sequences in this sample as well. DNA for the CDR3: TGTGCCAGCAGTTCCGGACAGTTCGCGAACACCGGGGAGCTGTTTTTT. Its translation is CASSSGQFANTGELFF. The chain links TRBV28 to TRBJ2-2; D perhaps matches TRBD1 (6 bases). Germline CDR1 is MDHEN and CDR2 is SYDVKM. V was pared by 4 bases and J by 0 bases, with 12 bases between. The CDR3 contains 16 residues.

This clone was found a few times. V gene TRBV7-9 combines with J gene TRBJ2-1; D is perhaps TRBD1 (6 bases). The V end was cut by 3 bases, the J end by 7 bases, with 7 bases between. CDR3 size: 12 residues. The V gene's germline CDR1 is SEHNR and CDR2 FQNEAQ (reference sequence). CDR3 residues: CASSLGANEQFF. The CDR3 nucleotides are TGTGCCAGCAGCTTGGGGGCGAATGAGCAGTTCTTC. The full variable domain, rest sourced from reference TRBV7-9 and TRBJ2-1, is DTGVSQNPRHKITKRGQNVTFRCDPISEHNRLYWYRQTLGQGPEFLTYFQNEAQLEKSRLLSDRFSAERPKGSFSTLEIQRTEQGDSAMYLCASSLGANEQFFGPGTRLTVL.

The V call is TRBV10-3, the J call TRBJ1-5; TRBD1 matches 12 bases. Germline V gene sequence: CDR1 ENHRY, CDR2 SYGVKD. Trimming removed 6 bases from V and 5 bases from J; junction bases left unmatched: 8. The CDR3 totals 16 residues. This chain's CDR3 is CAISATGTGGDQPQHF. For the CDR3, the DNA is TGTGCCATCAGCGCCACCGGGACAGGGGGCGATCAGCCCCAGCATTTT.

J is TRBJ1-1 and V is TRBV7-9; D not certain. The CDR3 covers 12 residues. Germline loops: CDR1 SEHNR, CDR2 FQNEAQ (reference sequence). V dropped 2 bases and J dropped 9 bases, with 10 bases sitting between them. The CDR3, as DNA: TGTGCCAGCAGCTTAACGGGATCGCAAGCTTTCTTT. This sequence encodes CASSLTGSQAFF.